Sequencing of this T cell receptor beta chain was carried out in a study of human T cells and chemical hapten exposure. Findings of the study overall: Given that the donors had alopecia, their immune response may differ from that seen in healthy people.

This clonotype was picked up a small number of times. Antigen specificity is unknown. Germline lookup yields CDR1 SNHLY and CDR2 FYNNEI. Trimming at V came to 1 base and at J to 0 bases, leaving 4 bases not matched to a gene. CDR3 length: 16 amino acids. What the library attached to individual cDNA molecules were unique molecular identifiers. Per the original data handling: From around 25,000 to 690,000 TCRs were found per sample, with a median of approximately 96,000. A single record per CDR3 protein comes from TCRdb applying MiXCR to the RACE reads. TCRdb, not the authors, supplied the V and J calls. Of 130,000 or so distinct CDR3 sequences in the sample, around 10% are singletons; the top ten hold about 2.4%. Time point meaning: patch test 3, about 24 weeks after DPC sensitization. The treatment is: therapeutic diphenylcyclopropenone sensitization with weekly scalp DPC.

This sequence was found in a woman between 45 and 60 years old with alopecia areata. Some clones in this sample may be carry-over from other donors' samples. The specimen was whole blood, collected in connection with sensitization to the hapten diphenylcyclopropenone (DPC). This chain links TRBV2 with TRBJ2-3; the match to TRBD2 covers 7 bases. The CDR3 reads CASSEGGGGSTDTQYF. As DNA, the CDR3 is TGTGCCAGCAGTGAAGGCGGCGGGGGAAGCACAGATACGCAGTATTTT.